The entry below describes one T cell receptor (beta chain). Its cognate antigen is unknown. Pooled together were second doses at about 4 or about 12 weeks. The data belong to a study of T cell responses to AZD1222 COVID-19 vaccine. Study conclusions and caveats: Baseline seropositives among AZD1222 recipients totaled only five to seven. The donor group comprised mostly white British people and more females; the analysis possibly underestimated clonal diversity. Spike-specific TCR breadth rose after two AZD1222 doses, and depth rose as well.

Using immunoSEQ multiplex PCR, the repertoire was profiled, and TCRdb retains in-frame clones only, with some absent. Here the sample spans around 200,000 clones, around 94% being singletons. The source is an adult who received the AZD1222 COVID-19 vaccine. The specimen comprised peripheral blood, sampled 28 days after the second AZD1222 dose.

The chain's CDR3 is CASSRTGAGNVLTF. Written as DNA, the CDR3 is TGTGCCAGCAGCCGGACAGGGGCCGGCAACGTCCTGACTTTC. The rearrangement links TRBV7-9 to TRBJ2-6, with 9 bases identical to TRBD1. V was pared by 5 bases and J by 9 bases, with 5 bases of the junction left unmatched. This CDR3 has 14 residues. Looked up from germline, CDR1 is SEHNR and CDR2 is FQNEAQ (reference sequence).